These 11 T cell receptor beta chains were all obtained from the same sample, sequenced in a study of response to subunit inactivated influenza vaccine (dated 2018 in TCRdb). The method behind the library was RT-PCR. Sequencing instrument: Illumina HiSeq 2500. TCRdb took the public reads, trimmed them with fastp at Q25, ran MiXCR for clone calling and kept in-frame beta chains. Rows merge per CDR3 protein into single entries with the most common DNA and genes. Here the sample has roughly 570,000 distinct CDR3 sequences; 10% to 15% occur a single time. The top ten constitute around 12% of the sample. The time point label, read with the paper, signifies: more than 40 days after influenza vaccine administration. The sample consisted of PBMCs from blood, taken roughly 6 weeks after vaccination. All receptors derive from a man aged 50 to 59 who received an inactivated influenza vaccine. Donor details come from another sample of the same person, matched by shared clones.

This clonotype was seen repeatedly, ten times or more. The chain has TRBV11-2 and TRBJ2-3; possibly TRBD2 for D (5 bases). V was shortened by 7 bases and J by 5 bases, with 10 bases between the two germline ends. The CDR3 totals 12 residues. Germline V gene sequence: CDR1 SGHAT, CDR2 FQNNGV. The chain's CDR3 is CASTPGGDTQYF. CDR3 sequence (DNA): TGTGCCAGCACCCCAGGAGGAGATACGCAGTATTTT.

This clonotype came up a few times. This chain joins TRBV5-6 and TRBJ2-2, with a possible D match to TRBD2 (6 bases). Germline CDR1 and CDR2: SGHDT and YYEEEE. The CDR3 has 15 amino acids. The V end lost 3 bases, the J end lost 5 bases, and 14 bases lay between the germline ends. The CDR3 is CASSYGTSLTGELFF. In DNA form, the CDR3 reads TGTGCCAGCAGCTACGGGACTTCTCTTACCGGGGAGCTGTTTTTT.

The V and J genes are TRBV20-1 and TRBJ2-3; no clear D gene. Germline CDR1 is DFQATT and CDR2 is SNEGSKA (reference sequence). V lost 1 base, J lost 1 base, and 18 bases lay in between. The CDR3 runs 17 residues. The CDR3 loop is CSARASFGFGGTDTQYF. The DNA of the CDR3 is TGCAGTGCTAGAGCCTCCTTTGGGTTTGGGGGCACAGATACGCAGTATTTT.

This chain uses TRBV5-1 with TRBJ2-7, with D uncertain. V lost 0 bases and J lost 1, with 11 bases in between. The CDR3 has 15 residues. Germline CDR1 reads SGHRS; CDR2 reads YFSETQ. CDR3 nucleotide sequence: TGCGCCAGCAGCTTGGGTCTCGGCGGATCCTACGAGCAGTACTTC. It specifies CASSLGLGGSYEQYF.

This clonotype was found many times. The chain carries TRBV4-3 and TRBJ2-2; TRBD2 agrees at 9 bases. The V segment lost 1 base and the J segment 7 bases; nucleotides outside the gene matches: 10. Per germline, CDR1 LGHNA and CDR2 YSLEER. CDR3 length: 17 residues. CDR3 in amino acids: CASSQVPRLAGHGELFF. As DNA, the CDR3 is TGCGCCAGCAGCCAAGTCCCAAGGCTAGCGGGACACGGGGAGCTGTTTTTT.

This chain joins TRBV29-1 and TRBJ2-2; possible D gene TRBD1, 5 bases. CDR1 and CDR2 (germline): SQVTM, ANQGSEA. The V and J ends lost 4 bases and 0 bases respectively, with 15 bases between them. The CDR3 length is 16 residues. Written as DNA, the CDR3 is TGCAGCGTTGCGTGGGGCCAACCGTCGAACACCGGGGAGCTGTTTTTT. This translates into CSVAWGQPSNTGELFF.

The table lists this clonotype with a few counts. The chain combines TRBV20-1 with TRBJ2-7, with 10 bases aligning to TRBD1. The length of the CDR3 is 14 residues. Per the germline V gene, CDR1 is DFQATT and CDR2 is SNEGSKA (reference sequence). V gave up 4 bases and J gave up 2 bases; unmatched junction bases: 5. CDR3 region: CSANRDRGPYEQYF. The CDR3 coding sequence is TGCAGTGCTAACCGGGACAGGGGTCCCTACGAGCAGTACTTC.

This clonotype occurred many times. J is TRBJ2-1 and V is TRBV2; D may be TRBD1 or TRBD2 (5 bases each). Trimming shortened V by 4 bases and J by 4 bases, and 8 bases separated the two germline ends. This CDR3 region has 13 residues. Germline CDR1 and CDR2: SNHLY and FYNNEI. DNA for the CDR3: TGTGCCAGCAGTGTCGGGGCGTACAATGAGCAGTTCTTC. Its protein is CASSVGAYNEQFF.

The chain employs TRBV5-1 and TRBJ2-5; perhaps TRBD2 as D (7 bases). V was shortened by 4 bases and J by 6 bases, with 19 bases between the two germline ends. Germline V gene lookup returns CDR1 SGHRS and CDR2 YFSETQ. The CDR3 spans 15 residues. The CDR3 loop is CASSTRMGGQKTQYF. CDR3 bases: TGCGCCAGCAGCACCCGAATGGGGGGGCAGAAGACCCAGTACTTC.

The chain combines TRBV12-3 or TRBV12-4 with TRBJ2-5, with D tentatively TRBD1 or TRBD2 (6 bases each). The CDR3 extends over 17 amino acids. Trimming removed 2 bases from V and 4 bases from J, with 20 bases in between. As DNA, the CDR3 is TGTGCCAGCAGTTTAAAAGTCAAGTTACAGGGAGGAGAGACCCAGTACTTC. Residues: CASSLKVKLQGGETQYF.

This clonotype was detected only a few times. The V gene is TRBV14, the J gene TRBJ1-6, with D perhaps matching TRBD1 (6 bases). This CDR3 has 16 residues. V was cut by 0 bases and J by 8 bases, with 14 bases left in between. Germline-derived CDR1 and CDR2 are SGHDN and FVKESK. CDR3 sequence: CASSQDRGGWHSPLHF. The CDR3 DNA is TGTGCCAGCAGCCAAGATAGAGGGGGGTGGCATTCACCCCTCCACTTT.